This is a list of T cell receptor beta chains from one sample in a study of shared clonotypes between healthy human individuals. Repertoires were generated with immunoSEQ multiplex PCR, while TCRdb's copy carries only in-frame clones and drops some. The table lists under 1,900,000 clones, 98% of them singletons. Sequencing was performed on naive CD4+ T cells sorted from blood. The receptors here all came from a man aged 25-45 years in good health. Both conserved end residues are part of each CDR3. D genes are given only for firm matches. Rows may omit the clone size; those that give it use once, few, many or a size class.

V,D,J,size,CDR3,DNA
TRBV4-1,NA,TRBJ2-1,NA,CASSQDPREQFF,TGCGCCAGCAGCCAAGATCCCAGGGAGCAGTTCTTC
TRBV7-2,NA,TRBJ2-5,NA,CASSPRVAALQETQYF,TGTGCCAGCAGCCCCCGAGTAGCGGCACTACAAGAGACCCAGTACTTC
TRBV6-5,NA,TRBJ2-2,NA,CASSYSRPGNTGELFF,TGTGCCAGCAGTTACTCGAGGCCAGGGAACACCGGGGAGCTGTTTTTT
TRBV6-6,NA,TRBJ2-2,NA,CASRAGSYTGELFF,TGTGCCAGCAGAGCTGGGAGTTACACCGGGGAGCTGTTTTTT
TRBV5-4,TRBD1,TRBJ2-7,NA,CASSSYTGGYEQYF,TGTGCCAGCAGCTCGTACACAGGGGGCTACGAGCAGTACTTC
TRBV11-2,NA,TRBJ2-7,NA,CASSLLGITYEQYF,TGTGCCAGCAGCTTACTCGGGATCACTTACGAGCAGTACTTC
TRBV28,TRBD2,TRBJ2-7,NA,CASSLAGAVTYEQYF,TGTGCCAGCAGTTTGGCGGGAGCCGTGACCTACGAGCAGTACTTC
TRBV5-1,NA,TRBJ1-1,NA,CASGTGSRNTEAFF,TGCGCCAGCGGAACAGGGTCCAGGAACACTGAAGCTTTCTTT
TRBV11-2,NA,TRBJ2-7,NA,CASSLQGLNYEQYF,TGTGCCAGCAGCTTACAAGGACTGAACTACGAGCAGTACTTC
TRBV7-2,NA,TRBJ2-7,NA,CASSTSYEQYF,TGTGCCAGCAGCACATCCTACGAGCAGTACTTC
TRBV18,TRBD2,TRBJ2-2,NA,CASSSGLAGVYSTGELFF,TGTGCCAGCTCATCGGGACTAGCGGGAGTTTACTCCACCGGGGAGCTGTTTTTT
TRBV7-9,NA,TRBJ2-3,NA,CASSSFGREKSTDTQYF,TGTGCCAGCAGCTCATTCGGAAGGGAAAAGAGCACAGATACGCAGTATTTT
TRBV28,TRBD1,TRBJ1-1,NA,CASSTDRAHTEAFF,TGTGCCAGCAGTACCGACAGGGCCCACACTGAAGCTTTCTTT
TRBV18,NA,TRBJ2-7,NA,CASSSNLYEQYF,TGTGCCAGCTCATCCAATCTATACGAGCAGTACTTC
TRBV18,NA,TRBJ2-7,NA,CASSPVGGVNYEQYF,TGTGCCAGCTCACCCGTAGGGGGAGTAAACTACGAGCAGTACTTC
TRBV5-4,TRBD2,TRBJ2-3,NA,CASSKGGTITDTQYF,TGTGCCAGCAGCAAGGGAGGGACTATCACAGATACGCAGTATTTT
TRBV18,TRBD1,TRBJ1-2,NA,CASSRGTGGMDYGYTF,TGTGCCAGCTCACGCGGGACAGGGGGAATGGACTATGGCTACACCTTC
TRBV10-1,TRBD1,TRBJ1-1,NA,CASSAGGQGPGTEAFF,TGCGCCAGCAGTGCTGGGGGACAGGGCCCGGGCACTGAAGCTTTCTTT
TRBV14,NA,TRBJ1-2,NA,CASSLPGDYGYTF,TGTGCCAGCAGCCTTCCAGGGGACTATGGCTACACCTTC
TRBV7-3,NA,TRBJ1-1,NA,CASSIDSGGTEAFF,TGTGCCAGCAGCATAGACTCCGGGGGGACTGAAGCTTTCTTT
TRBV4-3,NA,TRBJ2-1,NA,CASSQQHSSYNEQFF,TGCGCCAGCAGCCAACAGCATAGCTCCTACAATGAGCAGTTCTTC
TRBV5-1,TRBD1,TRBJ2-5,NA,CASSPGTGQETQYF,TGCGCCAGCAGTCCCGGGACAGGACAAGAGACCCAGTACTTC
TRBV5-1,TRBD2,TRBJ2-3,NA,CASSSGLAGGDTQYF,TGCGCCAGCAGCTCGGGACTAGCGGGAGGTGATACGCAGTATTTT
TRBV10-3,NA,TRBJ2-7,NA,CAIKGRDGEQYF,TGTGCCATCAAGGGCCGGGACGGCGAGCAGTACTTC
TRBV11-3,NA,TRBJ2-2,NA,CASSLGQGDGELFF,TGTGCCAGCAGCTTAGGGCAAGGGGACGGGGAGCTGTTTTTT
TRBV4-2,NA,TRBJ1-4,NA,CASSQEFPGATNEKLFF,TGTGCCAGCAGCCAAGAGTTCCCGGGTGCAACTAATGAAAAACTGTTTTTT
TRBV5-4,TRBD2,TRBJ2-3,once,CASSFREGDVNTQYF,TGTGCCAGCAGTTTTCGGGAGGGGGATGTGAATACGCAGTATTTT
TRBV5-1,TRBD1,TRBJ2-3,NA,CASGETGPDTQYF,TGCGCCAGCGGAGAGACAGGGCCAGATACGCAGTATTTT
TRBV6-6,TRBD2,TRBJ2-1,NA,CASSTSAGELNEQFF,TGTGCCAGCAGTACCTCAGCGGGAGAGTTGAATGAGCAGTTCTTC
TRBV7-2,NA,TRBJ1-1,NA,CASGGMNTEAFF,TGTGCCAGCGGGGGCATGAACACTGAAGCTTTCTTT
TRBV7-2,NA,TRBJ2-5,NA,CASSSYDSIQTQYF,TGTGCCAGCAGCTCATACGATAGTATCCAGACCCAGTACTTC
TRBV7-9,NA,TRBJ2-2,NA,CASSLKVAGLTGELFF,TGTGCCAGCAGCTTAAAAGTTGCGGGACTTACCGGGGAGCTGTTTTTT
TRBV2,NA,TRBJ2-1,NA,CASSRLYNEQFF,TGTGCCAGCTCCCGGCTTTACAATGAGCAGTTCTTC
TRBV6-1,NA,TRBJ2-5,once,CASSFRGTQYF,TGTGCCAGCTCGTTCCGCGGGACCCAGTACTTC